This T cell receptor (beta chain) appears in the sequencing data of a study of neoadjuvant nivolumab and ipilimumab in lung cancer. For the study at large: Nivolumab 3 mg/kg was given days 1, 15 and 29, plus ipilimumab 1 mg/kg day 1 in combination. Broader study findings: Compared with tumor-adjacent uninvolved lung, resected tumors showed greater richness and clonality.

The CDR3 runs to 14 residues. V gave up 5 bases and J gave up 6 bases, with 17 bases separating them. The germline V gene has CDR1 SGHTA and CDR2 FQGTGA. The repertoire was sequenced with immunoSEQ multiplex PCR; TCRdb's copy has only in-frame clones and lacks some. The sample carries about 3,000 clones, approximately 90% recorded once. Details on this clone: Its cognate antigen is unknown.

This clonotype originated in an adult with non-small cell lung cancer. The specimen was tumor tissue, collected after neoadjuvant nivolumab, alone or with ipilimumab, at or shortly before surgery. This chain uses TRBV7-3 with TRBJ2-7; perhaps TRBD2 as D (7 bases). CDR3 sequence: CASSLSTGGGEQYF. As DNA, the CDR3 is TGTGCCAGCAGCCTCTCGACGGGGGGCGGCGAGCAGTACTTC. Full variable domain (outside the CDR3, taken from reference TRBV7-3 and TRBJ2-7): GAGVSQTPSNKVTEKGKYVELRCDPISGHTALYWYRQSLGQGPEFLIYFQGTGAADDSGLPNDRFFAVRPEGSVSTLKIQRTERGDSAVYLCASSLSTGGGEQYFGPGTRLTVT.